The 9 T cell receptor beta chains in this list originate from one sample, sequenced in a study of OX40 agonist ivuxolimab in advanced cancers. Sequenced by immunoSEQ multiplex PCR; TCRdb stores in-frame clones only, minus some. Here the sample spans about 64,000 clones, about four fifths being singletons. The sequencing used CD4+ or CD8+ T cells sorted from blood, collected in a trial of the OX40 agonist ivuxolimab. The receptors were gathered from an adult with an advanced solid tumor such as melanoma, head and neck, liver or kidney cancer.

V and J are TRBV5-4 and TRBJ2-1; 7 bases are shared with TRBD2. Germline V gene lookup returns CDR1 SGHNT and CDR2 YYREEE (reference sequence). The junction had 7 bases not matched to a gene; V was cut back by 3 bases and J by 10 bases. The CDR3 loop spans 13 amino acids. The CDR3 reads CASSSGLFSEQFF. DNA of the CDR3: TGTGCCAGCAGCTCGGGACTATTCAGCGAGCAGTTCTTC.

The J gene is TRBJ1-3, the V gene TRBV9, with D perhaps matching TRBD1 (5 bases). Germline loops: CDR1 SGDLS, CDR2 YYNGEE. Trimming shortened V by 4 bases and J by 0 bases, and 14 bases separated the two germline ends. The CDR3 runs to 16 residues. CDR3 residues: CASSPRTRNSGNTIYF. For the CDR3, the DNA is TGTGCCAGCAGCCCGAGGACACGCAACTCTGGAAACACCATATATTTT.

The J gene is TRBJ2-7, the V gene TRBV7-8; D is ambiguous. V shed 1 base and J shed 6 bases, with 16 bases lying between them. The CDR3 consists of 15 residues. Per the germline V gene, CDR1 is SGHVS and CDR2 is FQNEAQ. CDR3 sequence (DNA): TGTGCCAGCAGCTTAGGACGGACCACCCCTCGCGAGCAGTACTTC. Translating gives CASSLGRTTPREQYF.

This chain uses TRBV6-5 with TRBJ2-7; the D gene is possibly TRBD2 (6 bases). CDR1 is MNHEY, CDR2 SVGAGI, per germline. Trimming shortened V by 10 bases and J by 1 base, and 17 bases separated the two germline ends. This CDR3 region has 14 residues. CDR3 in DNA: TGTGCCACCCTTCAACCCGGACTATCCTACGAGCAGTACTTC. Encoded protein: CATLQPGLSYEQYF.

The gene calls are TRBV6-5 and TRBJ2-3, with 7 bases lining up with TRBD1. There are 14 residues in the CDR3. In germline, CDR1 is MNHEY, CDR2 SVGAGI. With 6 bases clipped from V and 1 base from J, the junction kept 4 bases outside the gene matches. The CDR3 loop is CASRPTGGTDTQYF. In DNA form, the CDR3 reads TGTGCCAGCAGACCAACAGGGGGCACAGATACGCAGTATTTT.

This clone was recorded a few times. In nucleotides, the CDR3 is TGCGCCAGCAGCCAACTACTTACTAGCGGGGGCAACAATGAGCAGTTCTTC. Protein sequence: CASSQLLTSGGNNEQFF. The chain joins TRBV4-1 to TRBJ2-1, with 11 bases aligning to TRBD2. V lost 2 bases and J lost 5; bases outside the gene matches: 8. In germline, CDR1 is MGHRA, CDR2 YSYEKL. This CDR3 is 17 amino acids long.

The rearrangement joins TRBV29-1 to TRBJ2-5; D may correspond to TRBD1 or TRBD2 (5 bases each). The CDR3 runs to 10 residues. V lost 7 bases and J lost 4, with 7 bases in between. CDR1 SQVTM and CDR2 ANQGSEA come from the germline V gene. Written as DNA, the CDR3 is TGCAGCGGGGGGTCAGAGACCCAGTACTTC. It translates to CSGGSETQYF.

This clone has more than one count but fewer than ten. The rearrangement joins TRBV29-1 to TRBJ2-5; either TRBD1 or TRBD2 may supply D (5 bases each). Germline CDR1 is SQVTM and CDR2 is ANQGSEA. The CDR3 runs 10 residues. V lost 5 bases and J lost 5, with 6 bases in between. Here the CDR3 DNA reads TGCAGCGTTTGGGACGAGACCCAGTACTTC. Amino acids: CSVWDETQYF.

The genes are TRBV6-5 and TRBJ2-1; TRBD2 is a possible D gene (5 bases). The CDR3 extends over 14 amino acids. Germline V CDR1 and CDR2: MNHEY, SVGAGI. Trimming shortened V by 2 bases and J by 6 bases, and 11 bases separated the two germline ends. CDR3 nucleotide sequence: TGTGCCAGCAGTTACCGGACTTACTCCAATGAGCAGTTCTTC. Amino acid sequence: CASSYRTYSNEQFF.